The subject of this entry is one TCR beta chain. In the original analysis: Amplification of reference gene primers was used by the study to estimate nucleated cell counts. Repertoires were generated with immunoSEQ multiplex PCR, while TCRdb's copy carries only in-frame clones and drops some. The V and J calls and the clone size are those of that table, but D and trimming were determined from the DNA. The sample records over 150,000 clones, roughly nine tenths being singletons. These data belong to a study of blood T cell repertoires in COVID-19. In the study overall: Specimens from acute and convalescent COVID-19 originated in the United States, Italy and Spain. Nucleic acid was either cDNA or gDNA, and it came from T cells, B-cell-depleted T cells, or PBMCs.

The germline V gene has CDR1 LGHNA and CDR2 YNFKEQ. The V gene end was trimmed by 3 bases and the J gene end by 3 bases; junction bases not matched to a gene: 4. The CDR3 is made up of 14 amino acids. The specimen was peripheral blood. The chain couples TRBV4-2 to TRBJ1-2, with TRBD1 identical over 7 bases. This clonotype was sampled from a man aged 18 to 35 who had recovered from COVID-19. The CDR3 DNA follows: TGTGCCAGCAGCCACAGGGGGAGCGACTATGGCTACACCTTC. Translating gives CASSHRGSDYGYTF.